The source of this T cell receptor beta chain is a study of glioma-infiltrating T cells. Points from the study as a whole: Gliomas, especially low-grade, showed above-expected tissue-blood divergence; non-neoplastic patients showed below.

Amplification of TCR alpha and beta CDR3 regions from RNA used iRepertoire nested multiplex PCR. Each CDR3 protein gets one entry after TCRdb re-called the multiplex PCR reads with MiXCR. This table holds tens of thousands of distinct CDR3 sequences, 20% to 25% found once. Ten or more counts support this clonotype. Its specificity is not known. Germline V lookup: CDR1 SEHNR, CDR2 FQNEAQ (reference sequence). Trimming removed 6 bases at V and 3 bases at J, with 16 bases between. This CDR3 is 15 amino acids long. The origin of this receptor is a human donor with low-grade glioma or glioblastoma, undergoing nonglioma brain surgery, or in good health (not recorded which). The chain has TRBV7-9 and TRBJ2-3; the D gene is possibly TRBD2 (6 bases). Sequenced material: glioma tissue, nonneoplastic brain tissue, or PBMCs (not recorded which). This CDR3 is CASRRDGRGTDTQYF. CDR3 DNA sequence: TGTGCCAGCAGGCGGGACGGGCGAGGAACAGATACGCAGTATTTT.